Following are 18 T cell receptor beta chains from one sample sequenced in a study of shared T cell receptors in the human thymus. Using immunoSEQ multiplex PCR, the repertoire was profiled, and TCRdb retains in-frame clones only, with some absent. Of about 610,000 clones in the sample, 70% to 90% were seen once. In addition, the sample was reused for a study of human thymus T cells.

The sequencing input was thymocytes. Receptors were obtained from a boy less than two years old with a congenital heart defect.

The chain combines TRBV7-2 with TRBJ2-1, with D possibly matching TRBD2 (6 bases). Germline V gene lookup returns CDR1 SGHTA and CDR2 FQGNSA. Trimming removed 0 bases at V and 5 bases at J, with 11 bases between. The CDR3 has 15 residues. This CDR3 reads CASSLAGLSHNEQFF. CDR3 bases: TGTGCCAGCAGCTTAGCGGGACTGTCACACAATGAGCAGTTCTTC. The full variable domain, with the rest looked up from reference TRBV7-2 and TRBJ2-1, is GAGVSQSPSNKVTEKGKDVELRCDPISGHTALYWYRQSLGQGLEFLIYFQGNSAPDKSGLPSDRFSAERTGGSVSTLTIQRTQQEDSAVYLCASSLAGLSHNEQFFGPGTRLTVL.

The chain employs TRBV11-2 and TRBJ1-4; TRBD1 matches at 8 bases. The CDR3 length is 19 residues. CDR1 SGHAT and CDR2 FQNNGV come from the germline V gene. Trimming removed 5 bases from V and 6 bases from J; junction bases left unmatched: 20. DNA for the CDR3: TGTGCCAGCAGCCGGGGTTGGCAGGGGGCTTCGAGGTGTGATGAAAAACTGTTTTTT. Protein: CASSRGWQGASRCDEKLFF.

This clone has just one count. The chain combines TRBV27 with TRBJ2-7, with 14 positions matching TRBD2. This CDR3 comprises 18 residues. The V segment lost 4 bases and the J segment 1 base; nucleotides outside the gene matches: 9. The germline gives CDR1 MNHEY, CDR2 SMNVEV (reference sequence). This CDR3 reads CASSSPGLAGGLSYEQYF. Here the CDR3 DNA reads TGTGCCAGCAGTTCCCCTGGACTAGCGGGAGGACTTTCCTACGAGCAGTACTTC.

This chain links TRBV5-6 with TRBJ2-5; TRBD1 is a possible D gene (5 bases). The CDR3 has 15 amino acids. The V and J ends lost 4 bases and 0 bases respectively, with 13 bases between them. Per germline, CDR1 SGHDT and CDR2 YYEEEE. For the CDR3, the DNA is TGTGCCAGCAGCCCCGACAGCGCGTACCAAGAGACCCAGTACTTC. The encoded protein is CASSPDSAYQETQYF.

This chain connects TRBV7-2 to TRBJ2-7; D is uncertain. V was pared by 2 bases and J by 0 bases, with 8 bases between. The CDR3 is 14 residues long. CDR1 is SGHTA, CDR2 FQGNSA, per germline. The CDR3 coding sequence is TGTGCCAGCAGCTTAACGAGCGTCTCCTACGAGCAGTACTTC. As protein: CASSLTSVSYEQYF.

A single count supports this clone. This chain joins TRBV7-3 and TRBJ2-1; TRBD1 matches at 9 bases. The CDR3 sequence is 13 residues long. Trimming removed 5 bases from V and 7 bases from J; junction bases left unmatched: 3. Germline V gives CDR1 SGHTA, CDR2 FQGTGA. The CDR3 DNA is TGTGCCAGCAGCCGACAGGGGGGAAATGAGCAGTTCTTC. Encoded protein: CASSRQGGNEQFF.

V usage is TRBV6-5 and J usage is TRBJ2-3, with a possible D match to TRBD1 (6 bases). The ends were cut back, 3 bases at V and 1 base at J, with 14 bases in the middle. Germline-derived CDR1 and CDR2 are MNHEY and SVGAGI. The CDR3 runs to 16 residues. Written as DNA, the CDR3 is TGTGCCAGCAGTTATAAGGGGGAGAAAGGCACAGATACGCAGTATTTT. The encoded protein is CASSYKGEKGTDTQYF.

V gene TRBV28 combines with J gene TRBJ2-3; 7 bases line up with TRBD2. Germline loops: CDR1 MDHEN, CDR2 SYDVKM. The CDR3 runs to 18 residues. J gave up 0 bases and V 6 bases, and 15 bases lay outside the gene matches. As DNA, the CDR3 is TGTGCCAGCAGCCTGAGCGGGATTAAACCGACTAGCACAGATACGCAGTATTTT. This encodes CASSLSGIKPTSTDTQYF.

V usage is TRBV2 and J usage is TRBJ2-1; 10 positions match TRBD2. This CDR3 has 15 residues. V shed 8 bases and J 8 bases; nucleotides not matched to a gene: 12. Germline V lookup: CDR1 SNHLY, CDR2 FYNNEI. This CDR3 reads CASLTPASGSYEQFF. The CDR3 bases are TGTGCCAGCTTAACCCCGGCTAGCGGGAGCTATGAGCAGTTCTTC.

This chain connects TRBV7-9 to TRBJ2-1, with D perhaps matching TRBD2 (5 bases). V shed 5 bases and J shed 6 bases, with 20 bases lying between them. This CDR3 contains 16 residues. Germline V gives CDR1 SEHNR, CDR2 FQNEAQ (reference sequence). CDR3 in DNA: TGTGCCAGCAGCCCTAGGACGGCCCGGGGATCCAATGAGCAGTTCTTC. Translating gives CASSPRTARGSNEQFF.

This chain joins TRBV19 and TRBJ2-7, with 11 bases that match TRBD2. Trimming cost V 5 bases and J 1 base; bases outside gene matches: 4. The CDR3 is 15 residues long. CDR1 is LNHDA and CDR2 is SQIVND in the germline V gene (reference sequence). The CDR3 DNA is TGTGCCAGTAGTGGGCGGACTAGCGGGTCCTACGAGCAGTACTTC. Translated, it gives CASSGRTSGSYEQYF.

For the CDR3, the DNA is TGTGCCAGCAGTCTGCCCCCCCCGGGGGAGGAGGATGAGCAGTTCTTC. Its translation is CASSLPPPGEEDEQFF. The rearrangement joins TRBV28 to TRBJ2-1; D possibly corresponds to TRBD2 (6 bases). The CDR3 runs to 16 residues. Germline V lookup: CDR1 MDHEN, CDR2 SYDVKM. Trimming left V 5 bases short and J 8 bases short, with 22 bases between.

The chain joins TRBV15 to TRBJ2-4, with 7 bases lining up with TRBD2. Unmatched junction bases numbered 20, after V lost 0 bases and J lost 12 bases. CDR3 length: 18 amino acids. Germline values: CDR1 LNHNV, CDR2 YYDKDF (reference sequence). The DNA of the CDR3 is TGTGCCACCAGCAGAGATAAGATGCTGGGGACTACGCGTGAAACTCAGTACTTC. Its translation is CATSRDKMLGTTRETQYF.

In DNA, the CDR3 is TGTGCCAGCAAGGAGGGGGGGTTGGGGGTAGAGACCCAGTACTTC. This translates into CASKEGGLGVETQYF. The rearrangement joins TRBV25-1 to TRBJ2-5; D may be TRBD2 (7 bases). The V end lost 7 bases, the J end lost 4 bases, and 19 bases lay between the germline ends. CDR1 is MGHDK and CDR2 is SYGVNS in the germline V gene. The CDR3 has 15 amino acids. Supplemented by reference TRBV25-1 and TRBJ2-5, the full variable domain reads EADIYQTPRYLVIGTGKKITLECSQTMGHDKMYWYQQDPGMELHLIHYSYGVNSTEKGDLSSESTVSRIRTEHFPLTLESARPSHTSQYLCASKEGGLGVETQYFGPGTRLLVL.

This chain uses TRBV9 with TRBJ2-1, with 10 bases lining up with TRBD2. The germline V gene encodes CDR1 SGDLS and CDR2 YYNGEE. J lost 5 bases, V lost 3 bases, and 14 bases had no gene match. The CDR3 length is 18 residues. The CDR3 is CASSEPTGPSGRDNEQFF. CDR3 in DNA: TGTGCCAGCAGCGAACCGACAGGGCCCAGCGGGAGGGACAATGAGCAGTTCTTC. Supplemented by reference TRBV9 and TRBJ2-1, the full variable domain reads DSGVTQTPKHLITATGQRVTLRCSPRSGDLSVYWYQQSLDQGLQFLIQYYNGEERAKGNILERFSAQQFPDLHSELNLSSLELGDSALYFCASSEPTGPSGRDNEQFFGPGTRLTVL.

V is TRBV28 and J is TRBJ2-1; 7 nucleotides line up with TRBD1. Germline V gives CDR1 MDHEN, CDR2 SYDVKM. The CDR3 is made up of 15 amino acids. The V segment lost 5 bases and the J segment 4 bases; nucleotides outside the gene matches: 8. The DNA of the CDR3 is TGTGCCAGCAGTGAGATGACAGGGACATACAATGAGCAGTTCTTC. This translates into CASSEMTGTYNEQFF.

Written as DNA, the CDR3 is TGTGCCAGCAGTGACGTGACAGGGTCTGAGAGTCTCTACGAGCAGTACTTC. This encodes CASSDVTGSESLYEQYF. The chain employs TRBV6-4 and TRBJ2-7; 7 bases are shared with TRBD1. The CDR3 is 17 residues long. CDR1 is MRHNA and CDR2 is SNTAGT in the germline V gene. Trimming removed 2 bases from V and 3 bases from J; junction bases left unmatched: 13.

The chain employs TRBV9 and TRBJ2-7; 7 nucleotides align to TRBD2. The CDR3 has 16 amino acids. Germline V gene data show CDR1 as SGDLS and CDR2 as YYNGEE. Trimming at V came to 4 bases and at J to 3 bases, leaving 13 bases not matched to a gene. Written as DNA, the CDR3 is TGTGCCAGCAGCCCCACCGGAGTAGCGGGTCGCTACGAGCAGTACTTC. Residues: CASSPTGVAGRYEQYF.